This T cell receptor (beta chain) comes out of a study of T-cell memory formation after mild COVID-19. The CDR3 covers 14 residues. The germline gives CDR1 MNHEY, CDR2 SVGEGT. Trimming took 11 bases from V and 2 from J; bases not matched to a gene: 10. TCRdb independently ran MiXCR on the 5' RACE reads; one entry per CDR3 protein. The sample yields about 57,000 distinct CDR3 sequences, 9% to 15% seen once. The chain uses TRBV6-2 or TRBV6-3 and TRBJ2-3; 7 positions agree with TRBD1. This receptor was identified in a man aged 18 to 30 who had mild COVID-19 (a few samples of this study predate the infection). Cell type and time point are not known. The sequenced sample consisted of PBMCs or a T cell subset sorted from them (not recorded which). The CDR3 DNA is TGTGCCGGAAGACAGGGCTTACACACAGATACGCAGTATTTT. This translates into CAGRQGLHTDTQYF.